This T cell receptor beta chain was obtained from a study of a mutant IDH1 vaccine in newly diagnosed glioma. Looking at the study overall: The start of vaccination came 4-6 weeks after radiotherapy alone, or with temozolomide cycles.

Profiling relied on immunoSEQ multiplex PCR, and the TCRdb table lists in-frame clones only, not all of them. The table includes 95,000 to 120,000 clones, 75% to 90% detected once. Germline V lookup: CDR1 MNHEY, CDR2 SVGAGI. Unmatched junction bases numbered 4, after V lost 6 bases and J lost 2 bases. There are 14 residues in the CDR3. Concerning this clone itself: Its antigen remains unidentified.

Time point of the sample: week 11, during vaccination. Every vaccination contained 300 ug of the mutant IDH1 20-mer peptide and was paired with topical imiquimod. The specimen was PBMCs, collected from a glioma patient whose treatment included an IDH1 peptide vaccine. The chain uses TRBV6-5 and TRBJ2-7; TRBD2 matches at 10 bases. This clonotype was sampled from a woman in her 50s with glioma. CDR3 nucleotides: TGTGCCAGCAGATCGGGACTAGCGACCTACGAGCAGTACTTC. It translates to CASRSGLATYEQYF.